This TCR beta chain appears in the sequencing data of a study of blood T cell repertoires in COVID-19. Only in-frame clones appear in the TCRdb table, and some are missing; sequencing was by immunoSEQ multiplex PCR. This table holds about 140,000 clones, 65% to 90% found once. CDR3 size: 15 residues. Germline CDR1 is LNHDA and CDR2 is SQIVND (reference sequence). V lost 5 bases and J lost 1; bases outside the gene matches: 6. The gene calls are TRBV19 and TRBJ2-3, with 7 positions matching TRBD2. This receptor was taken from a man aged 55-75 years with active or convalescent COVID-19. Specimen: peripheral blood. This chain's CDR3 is CASSDRDYRTDTQYF. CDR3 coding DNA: TGTGCCAGTAGTGATCGGGACTATCGCACAGATACGCAGTATTTT.